The 2 T cell receptor beta chains listed next were all sequenced from one sample in a study of cytomegalovirus exposure and HLA in healthy donors. With 60 Vbeta and 13 Jbeta primers, the PCR was carried out. Only in-frame clones appear in the TCRdb table, and some are missing; sequencing was by immunoSEQ multiplex PCR. This table has roughly 140,000 clones, approximately 68% appearing once. Sequencing was performed on PBMCs. These receptor sequences come from a man aged 55 to 70 in good health and CMV-seronegative.

The V call is TRBV18, the J call TRBJ2-7; D gene uncertain. The CDR3 is made up of 15 amino acids. Between the trimmed V and J ends, which lost 1 base and 5 bases, there was a span of 15 bases. From germline, CDR1 is KGHSH and CDR2 LQKENI. The CDR3 sequence: CASSPLPTRVNEQYF. In DNA form, the CDR3 reads TGTGCCAGCTCACCACTTCCCACCCGGGTTAACGAGCAGTACTTC.

The chain joins TRBV5-4 to TRBJ2-3; perhaps TRBD2 as D (5 bases). V lost 1 base and J lost 5, with 11 bases in between. Germline V gives CDR1 SGHNT, CDR2 YYREEE (reference sequence). This CDR3 contains 14 residues. In nucleotides, the CDR3 is TGTGCCAGCAGCTTGAGAGGGAGCGTAGATACGCAGTATTTT. It is translated as CASSLRGSVDTQYF.